A single sample gave rise to the 25 T cell receptor beta chains below, sequenced in a study of cytomegalovirus exposure and HLA in healthy donors. Here immunoSEQ multiplex PCR was the method, and the copy in TCRdb shows in-frame clones only, minus some. Of about 69,000 clones listed, roughly 95% are singletons. Sequenced input: PBMCs. Every receptor here comes from a woman aged 18-35 years in good health and CMV-seropositive.

The rearrangement joins TRBV29-1 to TRBJ2-1, with a possible D match to TRBD2 (6 bases). Looked up from germline, CDR1 is SQVTM and CDR2 is ANQGSEA. V lost 6 bases and J 0 bases, leaving 12 bases between the germline ends. This CDR3 comprises 14 residues. The CDR3 DNA is TGCAGCGTCCCAAGCGGGCGCTCCTACAATGAGCAGTTCTTC. The encoded protein is CSVPSGRSYNEQFF.

The rearrangement uses TRBV5-4 and TRBJ1-4; TRBD1 agrees at 7 bases. The CDR3 consists of 13 residues. In germline, CDR1 is SGHNT, CDR2 YYREEE (reference sequence). The V segment lost 0 bases and the J segment 8 bases; nucleotides outside the gene matches: 1. CDR3 bases: TGTGCCAGCAGCTTGGGGACAGGCGAAAAACTGTTTTTT. Protein sequence: CASSLGTGEKLFF.

This rearrangement joins TRBV30 to TRBJ2-7, with D possibly being TRBD2 (6 bases). CDR1 is GTSNPN, CDR2 SVGIG, per germline (reference sequence). CDR3 length equals 14 residues. V lost 4 bases to trimming and J lost 6 bases, with 19 bases between them. This chain's CDR3 is CAWNSGGGLSEQYF. In DNA form, the CDR3 reads TGTGCCTGGAACTCTGGGGGAGGCCTCTCCGAGCAGTACTTC.

To note about this clone: In the same sample, other DNA sequences code for this CDR3. This chain joins TRBV19 and TRBJ2-5; D possibly corresponds to TRBD1 (6 bases). The CDR3 loop spans 14 amino acids. Germline CDR1 and CDR2: LNHDA and SQIVND (reference sequence). V was cut by 4 bases and J by 2 bases, with 11 bases left in between. CDR3 sequence reads: CASSTGTSQETQYF. Written as DNA, the CDR3 is TGTGCCAGTAGTACCGGGACATCGCAAGAGACCCAGTACTTC.

This chain links TRBV5-4 with TRBJ1-2; 9 nucleotides align to TRBD1. J was trimmed by 2 bases and V by 2 bases; bases with no gene match: 4. Germline assignment: CDR1 SGHNT and CDR2 YYREEE (reference sequence). CDR3 length: 15 amino acids. The CDR3 DNA follows: TGTGCCAGCAGCTTTTGGGACAGGGAAAACTATGGCTACACCTTC. It is translated as CASSFWDRENYGYTF. The whole variable domain, filled in from reference TRBV5-4 and TRBJ1-2, reads ETGVTQSPTHLIKTRGQQVTLRCSSQSGHNTVSWYQQALGQGPQFIFQYYREEENGRGNFPPRFSGLQFPNYSSELNVNALELDDSALYLCASSFWDRENYGYTFGSGTRLTVV.

The sample holds one count of this clone. The gene calls are TRBV2 and TRBJ2-1; 11 bases are a match to TRBD2. V lost 6 bases to trimming and J lost 3 bases; unmatched junction nucleotides: 4. The CDR3 is 15 amino acids. CDR1 is SNHLY, CDR2 FYNNEI, per germline. CDR3 sequence (DNA): TGTGCCAGCAGGACTAGCGGGATCTACTACAATGAGCAGTTCTTC. Residues: CASRTSGIYYNEQFF.

This chain connects TRBV10-3 to TRBJ2-1; 11 bases fit TRBD2. Germline CDR1 ENHRY, CDR2 SYGVKD. This CDR3 region has 15 residues. V was clipped by 11 bases and J by 0 bases; unmatched bases: 6. CDR3 nucleotide sequence: TGTGCCGTCGGGACTAGCGGAGGCTCCTACAATGAGCAGTTCTTC. This encodes CAVGTSGGSYNEQFF.

The CDR3 spells CASSLRGGSYNEQFF. The CDR3 DNA follows: TGTGCCAGCAGTCTCCGAGGGGGCTCCTACAATGAGCAGTTCTTC. The chain combines TRBV27 with TRBJ2-1; D possibly corresponds to TRBD1 (6 bases). CDR1 and CDR2 (germline): MNHEY, SMNVEV (reference sequence). The V end lost 5 bases, the J end lost 0 bases, and 11 bases lay between the germline ends. The length of the CDR3 is 15 residues.

The chain recombines TRBV27 with TRBJ2-7; D perhaps matches TRBD1 (6 bases). The CDR3 loop spans 13 amino acids. Trimming stripped 6 bases from V and 3 bases from J, with 12 bases between. Per the germline V gene, CDR1 is MNHEY and CDR2 is SMNVEV (reference sequence). The CDR3 region has the DNA TGTGCCAGCAGGGGCACAGGGTTCTACGAGCAGTACTTC. It yields the protein CASRGTGFYEQYF.

The CDR3 protein is CAWRGVSYNEQFF. CDR3 DNA: TGTGCCTGGAGAGGAGTCTCCTACAATGAGCAGTTCTTC. V gene TRBV30 combines with J gene TRBJ2-1, with D uncertain. The germline CDR1 and CDR2 sequences are GTSNPN and SVGIG (reference sequence). The CDR3 is made up of 13 amino acids. V lost 3 bases and J 0 bases, leaving 6 bases between the germline ends.

Notes on this clone: At one boundary the junction diverges from the germline segment, which might be a read error. The CDR3 region has the DNA TGTGCCAGCAGCGACATGCCGGGACACCTAGGGGACTTC. The encoded protein is CASSDMPGHLGDF. The chain combines TRBV7-9 with TRBJ2-7; possibly TRBD1 for D (6 bases). The CDR3 spans 13 residues. The germline gives CDR1 SEHNR, CDR2 FQNEAQ (reference sequence).

V and J are TRBV4-2 and TRBJ1-4; D remains ambiguous. V was pared by 1 base and J by 3 bases, with 15 bases between. This CDR3 region has 17 residues. Germline assignment: CDR1 LGHNA and CDR2 YNFKEQ. CDR3 bases: TGTGCCAGCAGCCAAGGTCAGGCAGGCGTCTCTAATGAAAAACTGTTTTTT. Translating it yields CASSQGQAGVSNEKLFF.

This chain links TRBV6-5 with TRBJ1-1; D remains unclear. This CDR3 spans 14 amino acids. Trimming removed 6 bases from V and 6 bases from J, with 17 bases in between. Germline CDR1 MNHEY, CDR2 SVGAGI. CDR3 region: CASRPGSGPAEAFF. CDR3 nucleotide sequence: TGTGCCAGCAGACCTGGATCTGGGCCCGCTGAAGCTTTCTTT.

J is TRBJ2-7 and V is TRBV6-5, with D possibly TRBD2 on 6 matching bases. The germline gives CDR1 MNHEY, CDR2 SVGAGI. The CDR3 runs 13 residues. V was shortened by 11 bases and J by 8 bases, with 22 bases between the two germline ends. The CDR3 spells CAVRGTSLRQQYF. The CDR3 coding sequence is TGTGCCGTCCGGGGGACCTCGCTACGACAGCAGTACTTC.

The genes are TRBV6-1 and TRBJ2-2, with D hard to call. CDR1 and CDR2 (germline): MNHNS, SASEGT. The V end lost 2 bases, the J end lost 7 bases, and 8 bases lay between the germline ends. The CDR3 runs 13 residues. This chain's CDR3 is CASSENLIGELFF. In DNA, the CDR3 is TGTGCCAGCAGTGAAAATCTTATCGGGGAGCTGTTTTTT.

The V and J genes are TRBV12-5 and TRBJ1-1; D is possibly TRBD1 (5 bases). CDR1 LGHNT and CDR2 FRNRAP come from the germline V gene. The V and J ends lost 7 bases and 2 bases respectively, with 11 bases between them. The CDR3 contains 13 residues. CDR3 loop: CASASDSNTEAFF. Written as DNA, the CDR3 is TGTGCTAGTGCTTCCGACAGTAACACTGAAGCTTTCTTT.

The chain uses TRBV28 and TRBJ1-5; possibly TRBD1 for D (6 bases). Trimming took 5 bases from V and 12 from J, leaving 14 bases between them. The CDR3 has 12 amino acids. Per the germline V gene, CDR1 is MDHEN and CDR2 is SYDVKM. CDR3 nucleotide sequence: TGTGCCAGCAGTCAGCTCCCGGGACACCAGCATTTT. Translated, it gives CASSQLPGHQHF.

V and J are TRBV27 and TRBJ2-3, with 13 bases matching TRBD2. Germline lookup yields CDR1 MNHEY and CDR2 SMNVEV (reference sequence). J gave up 1 base and V 5 bases, and 6 bases lay outside the gene matches. The CDR3 covers 17 residues. CDR3 sequence (DNA): TGTGCCAGCAGTGCCCGACTAGCGGGAGGAGGCACAGATACGCAGTATTTT. Translating it yields CASSARLAGGGTDTQYF.

This rearrangement joins TRBV7-3 to TRBJ2-3; maybe TRBD1 (5 bases). CDR1 and CDR2 (germline): SGHTA, FQGTGA. This CDR3 contains 14 residues. V lost 5 bases to trimming and J lost 2 bases, with 11 bases between them. The CDR3: CASSRDSSTDTQYF. The DNA for the CDR3 is TGTGCCAGCAGCCGAGACAGCTCCACAGATACGCAGTATTTT. The complete variable domain, with remaining parts taken from reference TRBV7-3 and TRBJ2-3, reads GAGVSQTPSNKVTEKGKYVELRCDPISGHTALYWYRQSLGQGPEFLIYFQGTGAADDSGLPNDRFFAVRPEGSVSTLKIQRTERGDSAVYLCASSRDSSTDTQYFGPGTRLTVL.

The chain links TRBV29-1 to TRBJ2-1; TRBD2 matches 9 bases. V shed 5 bases, J shed 2 bases, and the junction held 10 bases outside the gene matches. Germline CDR1 and CDR2: SQVTM and ANQGSEA. The CDR3 spans 16 residues. The CDR3 here is CSVLGLAGKTYNEQFF. The CDR3 coding sequence is TGCAGCGTTCTCGGTCTAGCGGGAAAAACCTACAATGAGCAGTTCTTC.

J is TRBJ2-3 and V is TRBV10-3; TRBD2 matches 11 bases. Germline values: CDR1 ENHRY, CDR2 SYGVKD. The V gene end was trimmed by 6 bases and the J gene end by 4 bases; junction bases not matched to a gene: 0. The CDR3 covers 13 residues. CDR3 sequence reads: CAIRLAGADTQYF. The CDR3 region has the DNA TGTGCCATCAGACTAGCGGGAGCAGATACGCAGTATTTT.

The V gene is TRBV10-1, the J gene TRBJ2-7, with 14 bases fitting TRBD2. Germline V lookup: CDR1 WNHNN, CDR2 SYGVQD (reference sequence). The CDR3 is made up of 18 amino acids. Trimming cost V 5 bases and J 1 base; bases outside gene matches: 10. The CDR3 sequence: CASSSAGTSGSGSYEQYF. In nucleotides, the CDR3 is TGCGCCAGCAGTTCAGCCGGGACTAGCGGGAGTGGGTCCTACGAGCAGTACTTC.

The chain recombines TRBV6-1 with TRBJ1-2; D uncertain. Germline V gene lookup returns CDR1 MNHNS and CDR2 SASEGT. The CDR3 extends over 12 amino acids. The V end lost 6 bases, the J end lost 2 bases, and 7 bases lay between the germline ends. CDR3 in amino acids: CASRPGNYGYTF. In DNA, the CDR3 is TGTGCCAGCAGGCCGGGAAACTATGGCTACACCTTC.

This rearrangement joins TRBV9 to TRBJ2-7; D remains ambiguous. There are 14 residues in the CDR3. Trimming stripped 0 bases from V and 0 bases from J, with 7 bases between. Germline V gene data show CDR1 as SGDLS and CDR2 as YYNGEE. The CDR3, as DNA: TGTGCCAGCAGCGTAGGTGGCATCTCCTACGAGCAGTACTTC. It yields the protein CASSVGGISYEQYF.

This sequence joins TRBV14 and TRBJ1-5; D unclear. The CDR3 is made up of 14 amino acids. Trimming shortened V by 0 bases and J by 4 bases, and 7 bases separated the two germline ends. Per germline, CDR1 SGHDN and CDR2 FVKESK. In DNA form, the CDR3 reads TGTGCCAGCAGCCAAGAGGGCCCTAATCAGCCCCAGCATTTT. Translating it yields CASSQEGPNQPQHF.